This TCR beta chain was obtained from a study of Ad26.COV2.S vaccination and SARS-CoV-2 variants. Sequenced by immunoSEQ multiplex PCR; TCRdb stores in-frame clones only, minus some. The sample contains roughly 500,000 clones, about 88% of which appear only once. Treatment described: roughly 18 received Ad26.COV2.S at low or high dose, single or two shots; about 5 received placebo; per-sample allocation not given. Samples came from day 63 after the first vaccine or placebo injection. Wuhan-strain SARS-CoV-2 spike was expressed by the Ad26 vector that made up the vaccine. Germline V CDR1 and CDR2: SGDLS, YYNGEE. The CDR3 spans 16 residues. V lost 2 bases, J lost 5 bases, and 5 bases stayed unmatched.

The source material was peripheral blood, sampled in a trial of Ad26.COV2.S vaccine versus placebo. The source is a person aged 18-65 years who received the Ad26.COV2.S COVID-19 vaccine or a placebo. The genes are TRBV9 and TRBJ2-3; 13 positions agree with TRBD2. CDR3 sequence (DNA): TGTGCCAGCAGCGTCCAAGGACTAGCGGGAGTAGATACGCAGTATTTT. Protein sequence: CASSVQGLAGVDTQYF.